One and the same sample provided the 9 T cell receptor beta chains below, sequenced in a study of T cell responses to AZD1222 COVID-19 vaccine. Produced via immunoSEQ multiplex PCR; TCRdb's table is partial and in-frame only. The data show around 90,000 clones, with roughly 88% seen just once and 10% to 15% held by the top ten. The sequencing here drew on peripheral blood, taken on day 0 of AZD1222 vaccination. These receptors all come from an adult in good health.

This chain links TRBV28 with TRBJ1-5; no reliable D call. V lost 3 bases and J lost 7, with 13 bases in between. CDR1 and CDR2 from the germline V gene are MDHEN and SYDVKM. There are 14 residues in the CDR3. The DNA for the CDR3 is TGTGCCAGCAGTTTGAGCCAGTTGACCCAGCCCCAGCATTTT. This codes for CASSLSQLTQPQHF.

J is TRBJ1-5 and V is TRBV2; 8 bases agree with TRBD1. CDR3 length equals 15 residues. In germline, CDR1 is SNHLY, CDR2 FYNNEI. V trimming: 5 bases; J trimming: 6 bases; junction bases outside the gene matches: 9. CDR3 residues: CASSRYDRGGQPQHF. CDR3 sequence (DNA): TGTGCCAGCAGTCGCTATGACAGGGGAGGTCAGCCCCAGCATTTT. Together with reference TRBV2 and TRBJ1-5, the CDR3 gives the full variable domain: EPEVTQTPSHQVTQMGQEVILRCVPISNHLYFYWYRQILGQKVEFLVSFYNNEISEKSEIFDDQFSVERPDGSNFTLKIRSTKLEDSAMYFCASSRYDRGGQPQHFGDGTRLSIL.

Only one count was recorded for this clone. J is TRBJ1-6 and V is TRBV12-3 or TRBV12-4, with 8 bases matching TRBD1. CDR3 length equals 13 residues. V dropped 0 bases and J dropped 14; count of bases not matched to a gene: 3. Here the CDR3 reads CASSLAPDRALHF. DNA for the CDR3: TGTGCCAGCAGTTTAGCCCCGGACAGGGCCCTCCACTTT.

The DNA for the CDR3 is TGTGCCAGCAGTTCGACTAACTCCTACGAGCAGTACTTC. Its translation is CASSSTNSYEQYF. This chain uses TRBV12-3 or TRBV12-4 with TRBJ2-7; D is perhaps TRBD2 (5 bases). This CDR3 spans 13 amino acids. V lost 4 bases, J lost 0 bases, and 7 bases lay in between.

The J gene is TRBJ2-3, the V gene TRBV6-2 or TRBV6-3; D is uncertain. V gave up 0 bases and J gave up 1 base, with 11 bases separating them. Looked up from germline, CDR1 is MNHEY and CDR2 is SVGEGT. The CDR3 extends over 16 amino acids. CDR3: CASSYSKLSRTDTQYF. The CDR3 DNA is TGTGCCAGCAGTTACTCGAAGTTGTCCCGCACAGATACGCAGTATTTT.

V is TRBV18 and J is TRBJ2-2; D is unclear. Per germline, CDR1 KGHSH and CDR2 LQKENI. V gave up 1 base and J gave up 7 bases, with 13 bases separating them. CDR3 length: 15 amino acids. The CDR3 DNA reads TGTGCCAGCTCACCACTTCCGAATGGGGACGGGGAGCTGTTTTTT. Encoded protein: CASSPLPNGDGELFF.

The chain is built from TRBV4-1 and TRBJ1-5; D not resolved. Trimming cost V 0 bases and J 5 bases, with 5 bases left between them. CDR3 length: 13 residues. In germline, CDR1 is MGHRA, CDR2 YSYEKL. Here the CDR3 reads CASSQDSDQPQHF. The CDR3 coding sequence is TGCGCCAGCAGCCAAGATTCCGATCAGCCCCAGCATTTT.

This chain joins TRBV10-2 and TRBJ2-4; possibly TRBD1 or TRBD2 for D (6 bases each). Germline CDR1 and CDR2: WSHSY and SAAADI. The CDR3 runs 15 residues. The V gene lost 0 bases and the J gene lost 7 bases, with 13 bases spanning the gap. The CDR3: CASSESQLGGNIQYF. The CDR3 bases are TGCGCCAGCAGTGAGTCGCAACTAGGGGGGAACATTCAGTACTTC.

The chain carries TRBV9 and TRBJ2-2; 14 bases match TRBD2. The germline CDR1 and CDR2 sequences are SGDLS and YYNGEE. The CDR3 runs to 17 residues. V lost 4 bases to trimming and J lost 6 bases; unmatched junction nucleotides: 8. The CDR3 spells CASSPGLAGGKAGELFF. The CDR3 nucleotides read TGTGCCAGCAGCCCCGGACTAGCGGGGGGTAAGGCCGGGGAGCTGTTTTTT.